This T cell receptor (beta chain) was captured in a study of CXCR3-negative and CXCR3-positive naive CD8 T cells. Study-level findings and limits: CXCR3 levels fell partly with cryopreservation; most assays relied on fresh PBMCs.

Comments on this clonotype: What it binds is not known.

CDR3 length: 17 residues. From germline, CDR1 is SGHTA and CDR2 FQGNSA. With UMI labels, 5' RACE was used to prepare the TRB cDNA libraries. TCRdb reanalyzed the 5' RACE reads and collapses them to one entry per CDR3 protein, without DNA. Recorded for this sample: roughly 26,000 distinct CDR3 sequences. This receptor was identified in a human donor in good health. Some clones in this sample may be carry-over from other donors' samples. The sample taken for sequencing was naive CXCR3- CD8+ T cells from blood. The subset: CD45RO-CCR7+CD27+CD95- naive CD8+ T cells lacking CXCR3 (TNR3-). The chain carries TRBV7-2 and TRBJ2-5; as DNA is missing, the TRBD1 call by TCRdb cannot be tested. CDR3 loop: CASSLVVGRGRKETQYF.